These 25 T cell receptor beta chains share one sample of origin, sequenced in a study of neurological immune-mediated disorders. MiXCR was run by TCRdb on the 5' RACE reads, yielding one entry per CDR3 protein. The table records tens of thousands of distinct CDR3 sequences, 2% to 3% of them present only once. Sequenced sample: PBMCs. The receptors shown here come from a woman in her twenties or thirties with multiple sclerosis.

In this sample, this clonotype turned up many times. This chain uses TRBV10-3 with TRBJ2-5; 7 bases map to TRBD2. V was clipped by 4 bases and J by 3 bases; unmatched bases: 2. The CDR3 length is 13 residues. From germline, CDR1 is ENHRY and CDR2 SYGVKD. The CDR3 protein is CAISGLAKETQYF. CDR3 nucleotide sequence: TGTGCCATCAGTGGACTAGCCAAAGAGACCCAGTACTTC.

This clonotype has ten or more counts. The V gene is TRBV6-2 or TRBV6-3, the J gene TRBJ1-5; D possibly corresponds to TRBD1 (5 bases). V lost 5 bases, J lost 3 bases, and 11 bases lay in between. Germline assignment: CDR1 MNHEY and CDR2 SVGEGT. The length of the CDR3 is 14 residues. The CDR3 nucleotides are TGTGCCAGCAGTACCGGGGCGATCAATCAGCCCCAGCATTTT. It yields the protein CASSTGAINQPQHF.

This rearrangement joins TRBV7-8 to TRBJ1-1; D ambiguous. The germline V gene encodes CDR1 SGHVS and CDR2 FQNEAQ. The V and J ends lost 2 bases and 4 bases respectively, with 17 bases between them. The CDR3 runs to 16 residues. DNA of the CDR3: TGTGCCAGCAGCTTATCAGCTGGAAGTGCTAGCACTGAAGCTTTCTTT. This encodes CASSLSAGSASTEAFF.

Ten or more counts support this clonotype. The rearrangement links TRBV6-2 or TRBV6-3 to TRBJ2-5; no firm D call. Trimming cost V 6 bases and J 4 bases, with 12 bases left between them. The CDR3 length is 13 residues. Germline V gives CDR1 MNHEY, CDR2 SVGEGT. CDR3 sequence: CASRIGLVETQYF. CDR3 coding DNA: TGTGCCAGCAGAATCGGCTTGGTAGAGACCCAGTACTTC.

This clonotype came up many times. This rearrangement joins TRBV7-9 to TRBJ1-1, with D maybe TRBD1 (5 bases). Germline V gives CDR1 SEHNR, CDR2 FQNEAQ (reference sequence). Trimming took 1 base from V and 3 from J, leaving 18 bases between them. The CDR3 contains 17 residues. CDR3 loop: CASSLGRGSTEDTEAFF. CDR3 bases: TGTGCCAGCAGCTTAGGTCGGGGGTCTACGGAGGACACTGAAGCTTTCTTT.

This clonotype was counted ten times or more. The chain links TRBV15 to TRBJ2-7; TRBD1 matches at 11 bases. Germline V lookup: CDR1 LNHNV, CDR2 YYDKDF (reference sequence). The CDR3 runs 18 residues. V gave up 0 bases and J gave up 0 bases; unmatched junction bases: 7. The CDR3 nucleotides are TGTGCCACCAGCAGAGAACGGACAGGGGGCGGGGGCTCCTACGAGCAGTACTTC. The encoded protein is CATSRERTGGGGSYEQYF.

This clonotype was counted ten times or more. This chain connects TRBV5-6 to TRBJ2-1; D unclear. Germline V CDR1 and CDR2: SGHDT, YYEEEE. CDR3 length equals 13 residues. With 4 bases removed from V and 4 bases from J, the gap between germline ends came to 9 bases. In nucleotides, the CDR3 is TGTGCCAGCAGCCAAAGTTTTTACAATGAGCAGTTCTTC. Amino acid sequence: CASSQSFYNEQFF.

The sample holds many counts of this clonotype. The J gene is TRBJ2-1, the V gene TRBV7-2; the D is unclear. The CDR3 consists of 13 residues. The germline gives CDR1 SGHTA, CDR2 FQGNSA. The V gene lost 6 bases and the J gene lost 9 bases, with 15 bases spanning the gap. The CDR3 DNA is TGTGCCAGCAGAATCAGTAGTTTGAGTGAGCAGTTCTTC. It yields the protein CASRISSLSEQFF.

This clonotype appeared many times. The chain is built from TRBV6-6 and TRBJ2-7; the D gene could be TRBD1 or TRBD2 (5 bases each). V was clipped by 2 bases and J by 3 bases, with 23 bases between them. The CDR3 extends over 18 amino acids. Germline CDR1 reads MNHNY; CDR2 reads SVGAGI (reference sequence). The CDR3 reads CASSYTTRGVALGYEQYF. DNA for the CDR3: TGTGCCAGCAGTTACACGACCCGGGGCGTAGCGCTAGGCTACGAGCAGTACTTC.

Ten or more counts support this clonotype. V usage is TRBV6-1 and J usage is TRBJ2-3; D unresolved. Trimming removed 2 bases at V and 2 bases at J, with 14 bases between. In germline, CDR1 is MNHNS, CDR2 SASEGT. This CDR3 comprises 16 residues. The DNA of the CDR3 is TGTGCCAGCAGTGAAATGTCGGTCCTTTCCACAGATACGCAGTATTTT. This codes for CASSEMSVLSTDTQYF.

This clonotype came up many times. The chain is built from TRBV7-3 and TRBJ1-1; 11 bases agree with TRBD1. This CDR3 region has 14 residues. Per germline, CDR1 SGHTA and CDR2 FQGTGA. The V and J ends lost 0 bases and 8 bases, in that order; junction bases with no gene match: 2. This chain's CDR3 is CASSLTRDRGEAFF. CDR3 DNA sequence: TGTGCCAGCAGCTTAACACGGGACAGGGGGGAAGCTTTCTTT.

This clonotype was seen ten or more times. The rearrangement uses TRBV5-1 and TRBJ1-2, with TRBD1 matching 11 bases. Germline CDR1 and CDR2: SGHRS and YFSETQ. The CDR3 length is 16 residues. The junction had 12 bases not matched to a gene; V was cut back by 3 bases and J by 8 bases. CDR3 protein: CASSSGQGVILSGYTF. CDR3 bases: TGCGCCAGCAGCTCGGGACAGGGGGTAATATTAAGCGGCTACACCTTC.

This clonotype was seen at least ten times. CDR3: CASSLWGVDGYTF. The CDR3 DNA sequence: TGCGCCAGCAGCTTGTGGGGGGTCGATGGCTACACCTTC. The genes are TRBV5-1 and TRBJ1-2; a possible D gene is TRBD1 (5 bases). The CDR3 has 13 residues. V was clipped by 1 base and J by 6 bases, with 10 bases between them. Per germline, CDR1 SGHRS and CDR2 YFSETQ.

The table lists this clonotype with many counts. The chain employs TRBV18 and TRBJ1-1; D gene uncertain. The CDR3 contains 12 residues. Trimming removed 3 bases at V and 8 bases at J, with 10 bases between. The germline CDR1 and CDR2 sequences are KGHSH and LQKENI. The CDR3 DNA reads TGTGCCAGCTCACCCCTGCAAGGAGAAGCTTTCTTT. Encoded protein: CASSPLQGEAFF.

This clonotype showed up many times. The V call is TRBV7-9, the J call TRBJ2-1; 7 nucleotides align to TRBD1. Germline CDR1 is SEHNR and CDR2 is FQNEAQ (reference sequence). This CDR3 has 14 amino acids. V lost 3 bases, J lost 2 bases, and 1 base stayed unmatched. CDR3 DNA: TGTGCCAGCAGCTTGCAGGGGGCCTACAATGAGCAGTTCTTC. It specifies CASSLQGAYNEQFF.

This clonotype was seen many times. V usage is TRBV18 and J usage is TRBJ2-1; no firm D call. Per germline, CDR1 KGHSH and CDR2 LQKENI. V gave up 2 bases and J gave up 3 bases, with 14 bases separating them. This CDR3 comprises 16 residues. The CDR3 loop reads CASSPVGSDNYNEQFF. DNA of the CDR3: TGTGCCAGCTCACCAGTTGGGTCAGACAACTACAATGAGCAGTTCTTC.

This clonotype has ten or more counts. This sequence joins TRBV19 and TRBJ1-3, with unresolved D. V lost 3 bases, J lost 2 bases, and 8 bases lay in between. Germline V gene sequence: CDR1 LNHDA, CDR2 SQIVND (reference sequence). This CDR3 region has 14 residues. CDR3: CASSMGNAGNTIYF. In nucleotides, the CDR3 is TGTGCCAGTAGTATGGGAAACGCTGGAAACACCATATATTTT.

This clonotype was picked up many times. The gene calls are TRBV14 and TRBJ2-1; D is possibly TRBD1 (6 bases). Germline V CDR1 and CDR2: SGHDN, FVKESK. CDR3 length equals 12 residues. Trimming shortened V by 4 bases and J by 13 bases, and 14 bases separated the two germline ends. The CDR3 bases are TGTGCCAGCAGCCTTACAGGGCGTGATCAGTTCTTC. Translation: CASSLTGRDQFF.

The chain recombines TRBV7-8 with TRBJ1-1, with a weak D call TRBD1 (6 bases). CDR1 is SGHVS and CDR2 is FQNEAQ in the germline V gene. The CDR3 is 15 amino acids. Trimming shortened V by 2 bases and J by 8 bases, and 18 bases separated the two germline ends. The CDR3 nucleotides are TGTGCCAGCAGCTTATATGGGACACCCGATGGGGAAGCTTTCTTT. Translated, it gives CASSLYGTPDGEAFF.

This clonotype has a count of ten or more. V gene TRBV2 combines with J gene TRBJ1-1, with D unclear. Trimming removed 7 bases from V and 7 bases from J, with 10 bases in between. Germline V gene lookup returns CDR1 SNHLY and CDR2 FYNNEI. The CDR3 contains 11 residues. CDR3 nucleotides: TGTGCCAGCATGGAGTCGATTGAAGCTTTCTTT. Amino acids: CASMESIEAFF.

This clonotype was counted many times. The rearrangement links TRBV5-1 to TRBJ2-1, with 7 bases that match TRBD1. CDR3 length equals 15 residues. V was clipped by 4 bases and J by 9 bases; unmatched bases: 13. Per germline, CDR1 SGHRS and CDR2 YFSETQ. The CDR3 here is CASSPRDRGRGEQFF. CDR3 DNA: TGCGCCAGCAGCCCTCGGGACAGAGGGAGAGGTGAGCAGTTCTTC. Supplemented by reference TRBV5-1 and TRBJ2-1, the full variable domain reads KAGVTQTPRYLIKTRGQQVTLSCSPISGHRSVSWYQQTPGQGLQFLFEYFSETQRNKGNFPGRFSGRQFSNSRSEMNVSTLELGDSALYLCASSPRDRGRGEQFFGPGTRLTVL.

This clonotype was recorded at least ten times. This sequence joins TRBV5-1 and TRBJ2-4; TRBD2 agrees at 12 bases. CDR3 length: 19 residues. Germline CDR1 and CDR2: SGHRS and YFSETQ. J gave up 0 bases and V 4 bases, and 11 bases lay outside the gene matches. CDR3 coding DNA: TGCGCCAGCAGCCCGTCGACTAGCGGGAGACTACTAGCCAAAAACATTCAGTACTTC. Translating gives CASSPSTSGRLLAKNIQYF.

This clonotype was detected many times. V gene TRBV7-2 combines with J gene TRBJ1-2; D might be TRBD1 (5 bases). Germline CDR1 SGHTA, CDR2 FQGNSA. This CDR3 has 16 amino acids. V was pared by 5 bases and J by 2 bases, with 18 bases between. CDR3 nucleotide sequence: TGTGCCAGCAGCCACCCGATGACAGCCTACAACTATGGCTACACCTTC. Protein product: CASSHPMTAYNYGYTF.

The table lists this clonotype with many counts. This rearrangement joins TRBV5-6 to TRBJ2-1; D may match TRBD1 or TRBD2 (5 bases each). V gave up 0 bases and J gave up 4 bases, with 11 bases separating them. CDR3 length: 15 amino acids. Germline CDR1 is SGHDT and CDR2 is YYEEEE. The CDR3 sequence: CASSLAGDPYNEQFF. The DNA for the CDR3 is TGTGCCAGCAGCTTGGCCGGGGACCCATACAATGAGCAGTTCTTC.

This clonotype has ten or more counts. V is TRBV20-1 and J is TRBJ2-1; 12 bases are a match to TRBD2. J was trimmed by 1 base and V by 3 bases; bases with no gene match: 7. Germline CDR1 and CDR2: DFQATT and SNEGSKA (reference sequence). The CDR3 contains 17 residues. CDR3 bases: TGCAGTGCTAGCCCCCAGACTAGCGGGAGTTCCTACAATGAGCAGTTCTTC. Amino acids: CSASPQTSGSSYNEQFF.